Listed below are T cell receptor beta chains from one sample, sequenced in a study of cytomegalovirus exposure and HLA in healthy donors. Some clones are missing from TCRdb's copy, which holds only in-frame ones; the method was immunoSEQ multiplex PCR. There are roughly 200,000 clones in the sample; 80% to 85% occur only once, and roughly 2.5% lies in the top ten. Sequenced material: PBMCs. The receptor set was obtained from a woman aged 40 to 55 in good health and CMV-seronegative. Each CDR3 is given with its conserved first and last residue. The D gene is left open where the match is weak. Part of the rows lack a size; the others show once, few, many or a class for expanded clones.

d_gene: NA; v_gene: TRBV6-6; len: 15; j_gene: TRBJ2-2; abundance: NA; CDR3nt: TGTGCCAGCAGCTTCCCAGGGCCTCCTTCTGGGGAGCTGTTTTTT; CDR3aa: CASSFPGPPSGELFF
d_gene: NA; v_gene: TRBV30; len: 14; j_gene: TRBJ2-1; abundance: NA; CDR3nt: TGTGCCTGGAGTCGGGGGACGGGGAATAATGAGCAGTTCTTC; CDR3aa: CAWSRGTGNNEQFF
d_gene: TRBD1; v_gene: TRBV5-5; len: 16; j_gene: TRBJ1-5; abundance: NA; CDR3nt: TGTGCCAGCAGCTTGGGGACAGGGTGGGGAAATCAGCCCCAGCATTTT; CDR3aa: CASSLGTGWGNQPQHF
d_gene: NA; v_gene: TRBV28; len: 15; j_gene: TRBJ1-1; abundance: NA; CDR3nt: TGTGCCTCAAAAGTTCTCGGCGGGGTGAACACTGAAGCTTTCTTT; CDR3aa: CASKVLGGVNTEAFF
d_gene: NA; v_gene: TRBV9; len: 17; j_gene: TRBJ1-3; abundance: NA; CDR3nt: TGTGCCAGCAACCCAGGGAACACGGCAATCTCTGGAAACACCATATATTTT; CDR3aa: CASNPGNTAISGNTIYF
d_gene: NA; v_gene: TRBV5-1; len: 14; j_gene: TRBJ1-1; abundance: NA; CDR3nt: TGCGCCAGCAGCTCAGCGGCCATGAACACTGAAGCTTTCTTT; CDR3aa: CASSSAAMNTEAFF
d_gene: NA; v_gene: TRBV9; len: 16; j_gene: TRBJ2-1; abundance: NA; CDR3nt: TGTGCCAGCAGCGTAGCGTACACTAACTCCTACAATGAGCAGTTCTTC; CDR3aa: CASSVAYTNSYNEQFF
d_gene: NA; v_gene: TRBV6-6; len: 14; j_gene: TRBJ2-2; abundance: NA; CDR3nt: TGTGCCAGCAGTGCAGGACAGTACACCGGGGAGCTGTTTTTT; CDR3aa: CASSAGQYTGELFF
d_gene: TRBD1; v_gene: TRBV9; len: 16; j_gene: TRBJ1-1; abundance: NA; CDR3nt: TGTGCCAGCAGCGCCCCCGGACAGGGGGCGAACACTGAAGCTTTCTTT; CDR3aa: CASSAPGQGANTEAFF
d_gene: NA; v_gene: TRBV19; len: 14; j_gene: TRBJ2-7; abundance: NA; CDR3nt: TGTGCCAGTAGTACTCAGGATTTATCCTACGAGCAGTACTTC; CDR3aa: CASSTQDLSYEQYF
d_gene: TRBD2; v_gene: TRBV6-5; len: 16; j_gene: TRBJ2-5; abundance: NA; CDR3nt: TGTGCCAGCAGTTACCAAGCTAGCGGGAGTTCTGAGACCCAGTACTTC; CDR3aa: CASSYQASGSSETQYF
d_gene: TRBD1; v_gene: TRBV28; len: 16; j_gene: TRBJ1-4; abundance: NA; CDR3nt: TGTGCCAGCAGTTCGACAGGGTTATCAACTAATGAAAAACTGTTTTTT; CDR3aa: CASSSTGLSTNEKLFF
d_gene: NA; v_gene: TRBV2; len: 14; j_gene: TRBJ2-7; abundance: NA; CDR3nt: TGTGCCAGCAGTGAAACGACGGAGGCCCACGAGCAGTACTTC; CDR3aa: CASSETTEAHEQYF
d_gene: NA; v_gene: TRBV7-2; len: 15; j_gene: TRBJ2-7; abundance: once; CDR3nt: TGTGCCAGCAGCTTACAGGGCGGTATGCCCTACGAGCAGTACTTC; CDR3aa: CASSLQGGMPYEQYF
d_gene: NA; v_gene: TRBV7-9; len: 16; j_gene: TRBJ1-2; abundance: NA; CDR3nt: TGTGCCAGCAGCTTAGGTTGGGCAGGCAAGTCCTATGGCTACACCTTC; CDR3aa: CASSLGWAGKSYGYTF